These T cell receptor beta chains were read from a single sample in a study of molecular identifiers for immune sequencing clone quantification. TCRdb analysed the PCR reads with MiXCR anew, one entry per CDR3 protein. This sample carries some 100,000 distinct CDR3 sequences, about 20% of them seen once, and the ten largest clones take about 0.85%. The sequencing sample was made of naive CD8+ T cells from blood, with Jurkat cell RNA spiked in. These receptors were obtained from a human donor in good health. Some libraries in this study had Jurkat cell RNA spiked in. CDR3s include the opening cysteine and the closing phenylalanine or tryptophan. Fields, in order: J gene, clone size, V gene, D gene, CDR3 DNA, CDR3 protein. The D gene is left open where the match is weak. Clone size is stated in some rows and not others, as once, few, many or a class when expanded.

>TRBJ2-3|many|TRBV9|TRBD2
TGTGCCAGCAGCGTAGGTGATAGCGGGGCAGATACGCAGTATTTT
CASSVGDSGADTQYF
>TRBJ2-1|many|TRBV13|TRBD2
TGTGCCAGCAGCTTAGCGACCGGGACTAGTCACAATGAGCAGTTCTTC
CASSLATGTSHNEQFF
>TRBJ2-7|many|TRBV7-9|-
TGTGCCAGCAGCTTAATATCAGGGTACGAGCAGTACTTC
CASSLISGYEQYF
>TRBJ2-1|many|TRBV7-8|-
TGTGCCAGCAGCTTAGTAGGGGGGGTTAACTACAATGAGCAGTTCTTC
CASSLVGGVNYNEQFF
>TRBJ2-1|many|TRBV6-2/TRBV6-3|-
TGTGCCAGCAGTTACTCAGCAGGCTCTTCCTACAATGAGCAGTTCTTC
CASSYSAGSSYNEQFF
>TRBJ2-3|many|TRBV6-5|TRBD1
TGTGCCAGCAGTGAAACAGGGGACGGAAGACCCACAGATACGCAGTATTTT
CASSETGDGRPTDTQYF
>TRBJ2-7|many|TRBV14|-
TGTGCCAGCAGCGCCCGGGTCTCTACCTACGAGCAGTACTTC
CASSARVSTYEQYF
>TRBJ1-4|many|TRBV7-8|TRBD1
TGTGCCAGCAGCTTGGAACAGGGGATGGCCACTAATGAAAAACTGTTTTTT
CASSLEQGMATNEKLFF
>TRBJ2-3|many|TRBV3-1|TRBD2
TGTGCCAGCTCGCAAGTCCGGACTAGCGGGGGGGCGGAGGATACGCAGTATTTT
CASSQVRTSGGAEDTQYF
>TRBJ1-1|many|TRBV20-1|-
TGCAGTGCTGGAGTGAACACTGAAGCTTTCTTT
CSAGVNTEAFF
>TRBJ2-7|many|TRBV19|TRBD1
TGTGCCAGTAGTGTCGGGACAGGGCAGCAGTACGAGCAGTACTTC
CASSVGTGQQYEQYF
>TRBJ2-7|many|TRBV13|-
TGTGCCAGCAGCTTAGGAGGAAAAAGTCTCGGTCAGTACGAGCAGTACTTC
CASSLGGKSLGQYEQYF
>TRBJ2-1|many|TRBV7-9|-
TGTGCCAGCAGCTTAGCGCTAGGCAGCCCCATGGGGTTTTGGTTCTTC
CASSLALGSPMGFWFF
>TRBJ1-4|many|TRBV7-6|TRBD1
TGTGCCAGCAGCTTTGGACAGGGGTTCGGTAATGAAAAACTGTTTTTT
CASSFGQGFGNEKLFF
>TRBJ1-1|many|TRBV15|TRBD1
TGTGCCACCGCCGGGACAGGGGCGAACACTGAAGCTTTCTTT
CATAGTGANTEAFF
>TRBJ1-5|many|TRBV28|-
TGTGCCAGCAGTTACCCGTATAGCAATCAGCCCCAGCATTTT
CASSYPYSNQPQHF
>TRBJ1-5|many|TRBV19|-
TGTGCCAGTAGTATAGTCCCAGGGGATCAGCCCCAGCATTTT
CASSIVPGDQPQHF
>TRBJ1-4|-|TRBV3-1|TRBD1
TGTACCAGCAGCCAAGACATGCCGAATTCGGGACAGGGAACTAATGAAAAACTGTTTTTT
CTSSQDMPNSGQGTNEKLFF